This TCR beta chain was sequenced for a study of T cells in women clearing cervical HPV infection. Across the study: HLA type could not be excluded as a confounder.

Each participant carried one incident cervical HPV16 infection only. Profiling relied on immunoSEQ multiplex PCR, and the TCRdb table lists in-frame clones only, not all of them. Recorded for this sample: some 20,000 clones. Turning to this clone: Its matching antigen is unknown. The read halts 3 residues ahead of the CDR3 end, with the missing end drawn from the germline J gene.

Study-level points and caveats: TRBV6-7 relative abundance averaged approximately 0.1% in cases and 0.15% to 0.2% in controls. Repertoire richness, not evenness, was significantly elevated in CIN3+ cases versus controls.

Losses at the gene ends were 3 bases for V and 6 bases for J; bases not matched to a gene: 10. The CDR3 is 15 residues long. From germline, CDR1 is SGHRS and CDR2 YFSETQ. This receptor was identified in a woman aged 18 to 69 with a cervical HPV16 infection that either progressed to CIN3+ or cleared (not recorded which). The chain couples TRBV5-1 to TRBJ2-7; 9 bases match TRBD1. The source material was blood buffy coat. The CDR3 bases that were read are TGCGCCAGCAGCTACACCGGGACAGGGAATTTCGAG. Amino acids: CASSYTGTGNFE. The CDR3 in its entirety is CASSYTGTGNFEQYF.